Shown below are 15 T cell receptor beta chains from a single sample sequenced in a study of shared clonotypes between healthy human individuals. Cells designated naive CD8 were CD45RO-negative and were positively selected for CCR7, with terminally differentiated effector memory CD45RA+ cells excluded. Repertoires were generated with immunoSEQ multiplex PCR, while TCRdb's copy carries only in-frame clones and drops some. The table includes fewer than 700,000 clones, 85% to 95% detected once. The specimen was naive CD8+ T cells sorted from blood. These receptors were taken from a young woman in good health.

This chain joins TRBV2 and TRBJ2-1; no clear D gene. The V gene lost 4 bases and the J gene lost 7 bases, with 11 bases spanning the gap. The V gene's germline CDR1 is SNHLY and CDR2 FYNNEI. This CDR3 region has 13 residues. The CDR3 nucleotides read TGTGCCAGCAGTGGATTGGCCTTAAATGAGCAGTTCTTC. Its translation is CASSGLALNEQFF.

This clone was seen more than once but under ten times. The V gene is TRBV11-2, the J gene TRBJ2-7; D is unclear. The CDR3 has 13 residues. Germline CDR1 is SGHAT and CDR2 is FQNNGV. V lost 1 base, J lost 0 bases, and 4 bases lay in between. The CDR3 DNA sequence: TGTGCCAGCAGCTTAGCCCCCTCCTACGAGCAGTACTTC. This translates into CASSLAPSYEQYF.

V usage is TRBV7-9 and J usage is TRBJ1-2; D is uncertain. There are 17 residues in the CDR3. Trimming left V 1 base short and J 8 bases short, with 23 bases between. Germline loops: CDR1 SEHNR, CDR2 FQNEAQ (reference sequence). The CDR3 sequence is CASSLGWADGAQAGYTF. CDR3 bases: TGTGCCAGCAGCTTAGGCTGGGCTGACGGTGCCCAGGCCGGCTACACCTTC.

The chain links TRBV7-9 to TRBJ2-1, with D possibly being TRBD2 (6 bases). The CDR3 has 15 residues. The germline gives CDR1 SEHNR, CDR2 FQNEAQ (reference sequence). The V end lost 2 bases, the J end lost 2 bases, and 10 bases lay between the germline ends. As DNA, the CDR3 is TGTGCCAGCAGCTTAAGTCTAGCGCCCTACAATGAGCAGTTCTTC. Translated, it gives CASSLSLAPYNEQFF. The full variable domain, with the rest looked up from reference TRBV7-9 and TRBJ2-1, is DTGVSQNPRHKITKRGQNVTFRCDPISEHNRLYWYRQTLGQGPEFLTYFQNEAQLEKSRLLSDRFSAERPKGSFSTLEIQRTEQGDSAMYLCASSLSLAPYNEQFFGPGTRLTVL.

In its sample, this clone was seen a few times. A much larger clone lies a single base off, so this may be a read error. For the CDR3, the DNA is TGTGCCAGCAGCACCTCCTACGAGCAGTACTTC. This sequence encodes CASSTSYEQYF. The chain combines TRBV5-4 with TRBJ2-7, with D uncertain. The CDR3 consists of 11 residues. With 4 bases removed from V and 0 bases from J, the gap between germline ends came to 2 bases. CDR1 and CDR2 from the germline V gene are SGHNT and YYREEE (reference sequence).

The chain employs TRBV10-1 and TRBJ2-3; D remains unclear. The CDR3 length is 14 residues. V dropped 3 bases and J dropped 8 bases, with 15 bases sitting between them. The germline V gene encodes CDR1 WNHNN and CDR2 SYGVQD (reference sequence). In DNA, the CDR3 is TGCGCCAGCAGTGAATTTATGGCGCAGGCTACGCAGTATTTT. Encoded protein: CASSEFMAQATQYF.

The genes are TRBV5-6 and TRBJ2-7; 13 nucleotides match TRBD2. From germline, CDR1 is SGHDT and CDR2 YYEEEE. The CDR3 is 15 amino acids. With V trimmed by 4 bases and J by 2 bases, 3 bases remained unmatched. This CDR3 is CASSRTSGSTYEQYF. The CDR3 nucleotides read TGTGCCAGCAGCCGGACTAGCGGGAGCACCTACGAGCAGTACTTC.

This chain uses TRBV29-1 with TRBJ1-2; D gene uncertain. CDR3 length equals 15 residues. Per the germline V gene, CDR1 is SQVTM and CDR2 is ANQGSEA. V was cut by 1 base and J by 1 base, with 13 bases left in between. The CDR3 DNA is TGCAGCGTTGAAGGCCTCTTGACCGATAACTATGGCTACACCTTC. Amino acid sequence: CSVEGLLTDNYGYTF.

V and J are TRBV27 and TRBJ2-3; D unclear. V was clipped by 3 bases and J by 0 bases, with 13 bases between them. Germline loops: CDR1 MNHEY, CDR2 SMNVEV (reference sequence). CDR3 length: 16 residues. The CDR3 DNA follows: TGTGCCAGCAGTTTGCGAGCGACGCTTAGCACAGATACGCAGTATTTT. It translates to CASSLRATLSTDTQYF.

The chain employs TRBV19 and TRBJ2-1; weak D call: TRBD1 (5 bases). The V end was cut by 4 bases, the J end by 3 bases, with 10 bases between. The germline V gene has CDR1 LNHDA and CDR2 SQIVND (reference sequence). The CDR3 spans 14 residues. The CDR3 here is CASSKQGDYNEQFF. The DNA of the CDR3 is TGTGCCAGTAGTAAGCAGGGTGACTACAATGAGCAGTTCTTC. Complete variable domain (other parts from reference TRBV19 and TRBJ2-1): DGGITQSPKYLFRKEGQNVTLSCEQNLNHDAMYWYRQDPGQGLRLIYYSQIVNDFQKGDIAEGYSVSREKKESFPLTVTSAQKNPTAFYLCASSKQGDYNEQFFGPGTRLTVL.

A word on this clone: Other nucleotide sequences from this sample produce the same CDR3. The gene calls are TRBV5-1 and TRBJ1-1, with D perhaps matching TRBD1 (5 bases). CDR1 is SGHRS and CDR2 is YFSETQ in the germline V gene. The V end lost 3 bases, the J end lost 1 base, and 7 bases lay between the germline ends. CDR3 length: 13 amino acids. The CDR3 here is CASSSTGNTEAFF. The CDR3 nucleotides read TGCGCCAGCAGCTCTACAGGGAACACTGAAGCTTTCTTT. Together with reference TRBV5-1 and TRBJ1-1, the CDR3 gives the full variable domain: KAGVTQTPRYLIKTRGQQVTLSCSPISGHRSVSWYQQTPGQGLQFLFEYFSETQRNKGNFPGRFSGRQFSNSRSEMNVSTLELGDSALYLCASSSTGNTEAFFGQGTRLTVV.

The V and J genes are TRBV19 and TRBJ1-5; D is unresolved. CDR1 LNHDA and CDR2 SQIVND come from the germline V gene (reference sequence). V shed 0 bases and J shed 3 bases, with 9 bases lying between them. The CDR3 totals 15 residues. The chain's CDR3 is CASSIDRDHNQPQHF. The CDR3 DNA is TGTGCCAGTAGTATAGATCGTGACCACAATCAGCCCCAGCATTTT. Based on the CDR3 plus reference TRBV19 and TRBJ1-5, the full variable domain is DGGITQSPKYLFRKEGQNVTLSCEQNLNHDAMYWYRQDPGQGLRLIYYSQIVNDFQKGDIAEGYSVSREKKESFPLTVTSAQKNPTAFYLCASSIDRDHNQPQHFGDGTRLSIL.

This chain uses TRBV25-1 with TRBJ2-7; TRBD2 matches at 13 bases. Germline CDR1 and CDR2: MGHDK and SYGVNS. V trimming: 4 bases; J trimming: 12 bases; junction bases outside the gene matches: 6. The CDR3 runs 13 residues. The CDR3 spells CASSGVTSGRVYF. In DNA, the CDR3 is TGTGCCAGCAGTGGGGTAACTAGCGGGAGGGTGTACTTC.

The J gene is TRBJ2-7, the V gene TRBV7-6; D could derive from TRBD1 or TRBD2 (5 bases each). Trimming pared 6 bases from V and 0 bases from J, leaving 15 bases between. The CDR3 is 15 amino acids. Germline CDR1 reads SGHVS; CDR2 reads FNYEAQ. This CDR3 reads CASRNNGTSSYEQYF. In DNA, the CDR3 is TGTGCCAGCAGGAATAACGGGACGTCCTCCTACGAGCAGTACTTC. Full variable domain (remainder filled in from reference TRBV7-6 and TRBJ2-7): GAGVSQSPRYKVTKRGQDVALRCDPISGHVSLYWYRQALGQGPEFLTYFNYEAQQDKSGLPNDRFSAERPEGSISTLTIQRTEQRDSAMYRCASRNNGTSSYEQYFGPGTRLTVT.

This chain uses TRBV5-1 with TRBJ2-5; 14 bases agree with TRBD2. The J call is uncertain, as TRBJ2-7 better fits the DNA end. The V gene's germline CDR1 is SGHRS and CDR2 YFSETQ. The CDR3 runs 16 residues. The CDR3: CASQLGLAGVRYEQYF. The DNA for the CDR3 is TGCGCCAGCCAACTGGGACTAGCGGGAGTTCGTTACGAGCAGTACTTC.